The rows below give T cell receptor beta chains drawn from one sample of a study of cytomegalovirus exposure and HLA in healthy donors. TCRdb's table, derived via immunoSEQ multiplex PCR, lists solely in-frame clones and lacks some. This table holds around 150,000 clones, just under 65% found once. Sequenced material: PBMCs. The receptors here all came from a woman aged 55 to 70 in good health and CMV-seropositive. Each CDR3 is given with its conserved first and last residue. Fields, in order: J gene, clone size, CDR3 length, V gene, D gene, CDR3 DNA, CDR3 protein. A D gene is named only where the DNA matches it firmly. Some rows have no size entry. The others give once, few or many, or a class for an expanded clone.

J gene: TRBJ2-7
clone size: -
CDR3 length: 14
V gene: TRBV25-1
D gene: TRBD1
CDR3 DNA: TGTGCCAGCAGTGTCGGGACAGGGTCCTACGAGCAGTACTTC
CDR3 protein: CASSVGTGSYEQYF

J gene: TRBJ2-2
clone size: -
CDR3 length: 15
V gene: TRBV18
D gene: TRBD2
CDR3 DNA: TGTGCCAGCTCACCCCCCGGCGGGAGAATGAGGGAGCTGTTTTTT
CDR3 protein: CASSPPGGRMRELFF

J gene: TRBJ2-7
clone size: once
CDR3 length: 14
V gene: TRBV11-1
D gene: -
CDR3 DNA: TGTGCCAGCAGCTTAGAGGGGGAAGTTTACGAGCAGTACTTC
CDR3 protein: CASSLEGEVYEQYF

J gene: TRBJ2-7
clone size: few
CDR3 length: 17
V gene: TRBV4-3
D gene: -
CDR3 DNA: TGCGCCAGCAGCCAAGGCGCAGGGGCCGGCAGGAGCTACGAGCAGTACTTC
CDR3 protein: CASSQGAGAGRSYEQYF

J gene: TRBJ1-2
clone size: -
CDR3 length: 16
V gene: TRBV5-6
D gene: TRBD1
CDR3 DNA: TGTGCCAGCAGCCCCAGGACAGGAATTTACGTGGATGGCTACACCTTC
CDR3 protein: CASSPRTGIYVDGYTF

J gene: TRBJ2-7
clone size: -
CDR3 length: 16
V gene: TRBV13
D gene: TRBD2
CDR3 DNA: TGTGCCAGCAGCGACCGGGGACTAGCGGGAGTTGACGAGCAGTACTTC
CDR3 protein: CASSDRGLAGVDEQYF

J gene: TRBJ1-1
clone size: -
CDR3 length: 15
V gene: TRBV4-1
D gene: -
CDR3 DNA: TGCGCCAGCAGACTCTTCGGAGAGTTGAACACTGAAGCTTTCTTT
CDR3 protein: CASRLFGELNTEAFF

J gene: TRBJ2-6
clone size: -
CDR3 length: 18
V gene: TRBV5-1
D gene: TRBD1
CDR3 DNA: TGCGCCAGCAGCTTGCTTCGGGGACAGAACTCTGGGGCCAACGTCCTGACTTTC
CDR3 protein: CASSLLRGQNSGANVLTF

J gene: TRBJ2-1
clone size: once
CDR3 length: 18
V gene: TRBV4-1
D gene: TRBD2
CDR3 DNA: TGCGCCAGCAGCCGATACTCCCTAGCGGGAGGTGGGGACAATGAGCAGTTCTTC
CDR3 protein: CASSRYSLAGGGDNEQFF

J gene: TRBJ1-1
clone size: -
CDR3 length: 15
V gene: TRBV5-4
D gene: TRBD1
CDR3 DNA: TGTGCCAGCAGCTTGGCCGTCGGAGGGGGCGCTGAAGCTTTCTTT
CDR3 protein: CASSLAVGGGAEAFF

J gene: TRBJ2-1
clone size: -
CDR3 length: 14
V gene: TRBV28
D gene: -
CDR3 DNA: TGTGCCAGCAGTTTAGAACAGTCTTACAATGAGCAGTTCTTC
CDR3 protein: CASSLEQSYNEQFF

J gene: TRBJ2-1
clone size: -
CDR3 length: 16
V gene: TRBV6-6
D gene: TRBD2
CDR3 DNA: TGTGCCAGCAGTTACCGACTAGCGGGAACCTACAATGAGCAGTTCTTC
CDR3 protein: CASSYRLAGTYNEQFF

J gene: TRBJ2-1
clone size: -
CDR3 length: 15
V gene: TRBV10-3
D gene: TRBD2
CDR3 DNA: TGTGCCATCAGTGAGGAGCCTAGCGGGTACAATGAGCAGTTCTTC
CDR3 protein: CAISEEPSGYNEQFF

J gene: TRBJ2-5
clone size: -
CDR3 length: 14
V gene: TRBV7-9
D gene: -
CDR3 DNA: TGTGCCAGCAGCGCCATGAGGGCCGGGGAGACCCAGTACTTC
CDR3 protein: CASSAMRAGETQYF

J gene: TRBJ2-3
clone size: -
CDR3 length: 14
V gene: TRBV27
D gene: -
CDR3 DNA: TGTGCCAGCAGTTTAATTTCAGGGTACGATACGCAGTATTTT
CDR3 protein: CASSLISGYDTQYF

J gene: TRBJ2-5
clone size: few
CDR3 length: 14
V gene: TRBV7-2
D gene: -
CDR3 DNA: TGTGCCAGCAGCGCGGGACGGTACCAAGAGACCCAGTACTTC
CDR3 protein: CASSAGRYQETQYF

J gene: TRBJ2-3
clone size: -
CDR3 length: 15
V gene: TRBV10-1
D gene: TRBD2
CDR3 DNA: TGCGCCAGCAGTGAGCTAGCGGGAGATACAGATACGCAGTATTTT
CDR3 protein: CASSELAGDTDTQYF

J gene: TRBJ2-5
clone size: -
CDR3 length: 14
V gene: TRBV7-7
D gene: -
CDR3 DNA: TGTGCTAGCAGCTTAGCTGGCAGGGGAGAGACCCAGTACTTC
CDR3 protein: CASSLAGRGETQYF

J gene: TRBJ2-3
clone size: few
CDR3 length: 14
V gene: TRBV19
D gene: -
CDR3 DNA: TGTGCCAGTAGTAAAAGACTGAGCACAGATACGCAGTATTTT
CDR3 protein: CASSKRLSTDTQYF

J gene: TRBJ2-7
clone size: -
CDR3 length: 14
V gene: TRBV5-6
D gene: TRBD1
CDR3 DNA: TGTGCCAGCAGCCCCCCGGGACAGGGGGTAAAGCAGTACTTC
CDR3 protein: CASSPPGQGVKQYF

J gene: TRBJ1-5
clone size: -
CDR3 length: 13
V gene: TRBV2
D gene: -
CDR3 DNA: TGTGCCAGCCAAGGGGCGAACAATCAGCCCCAGCATTTT
CDR3 protein: CASQGANNQPQHF

J gene: TRBJ1-1
clone size: few
CDR3 length: 14
V gene: TRBV6-5
D gene: -
CDR3 DNA: TGTGCCAGCAGTTACTCTAGGGGTGACACTGAAGCTTTCTTT
CDR3 protein: CASSYSRGDTEAFF

J gene: TRBJ2-5
clone size: -
CDR3 length: 13
V gene: TRBV2
D gene: TRBD2
CDR3 DNA: TGTGCCAGCAGTGAAGAGCGGGAGAGGTCCCAGTACTTC
CDR3 protein: CASSEERERSQYF

J gene: TRBJ1-1
clone size: once
CDR3 length: 16
V gene: TRBV2
D gene: -
CDR3 DNA: TGTGCCAGCAGTGAATCGGGGGGAGGGATGAACACTGAAGCTTTCTTT
CDR3 protein: CASSESGGGMNTEAFF

J gene: TRBJ1-5
clone size: -
CDR3 length: 13
V gene: TRBV29-1
D gene: -
CDR3 DNA: TGCAGCGTTCTAAATACAGTCAATCAGCCCCAGCATTTT
CDR3 protein: CSVLNTVNQPQHF

J gene: TRBJ2-3
clone size: once
CDR3 length: 13
V gene: TRBV19
D gene: TRBD1
CDR3 DNA: TGTGCCAGTAGTCGACAGGGTGGAGATACGCAGTATTTT
CDR3 protein: CASSRQGGDTQYF

J gene: TRBJ1-5
clone size: -
CDR3 length: 15
V gene: TRBV28
D gene: TRBD1
CDR3 DNA: TGTGCCAGCAGAAATTCCGGGACAGACAATCAGCCCCAGCATTTT
CDR3 protein: CASRNSGTDNQPQHF

J gene: TRBJ2-2
clone size: -
CDR3 length: 15
V gene: TRBV2
D gene: TRBD2
CDR3 DNA: TGTGCCAGCAGAAGGACTAGCGGGTTCACCAGGGAGCTGTTTTTT
CDR3 protein: CASRRTSGFTRELFF

J gene: TRBJ2-2
clone size: -
CDR3 length: 15
V gene: TRBV7-9
D gene: TRBD1
CDR3 DNA: TGTGCCAGCAGAACGACAGGGGGCAGGACCGGGGAGCTGTTTTTT
CDR3 protein: CASRTTGGRTGELFF

J gene: TRBJ2-3
clone size: few
CDR3 length: 15
V gene: TRBV15
D gene: TRBD1
CDR3 DNA: TGTGCCACCAGCAGAGCGGGACAGTTCACAGATACGCAGTATTTT
CDR3 protein: CATSRAGQFTDTQYF

J gene: TRBJ2-7
clone size: -
CDR3 length: 13
V gene: TRBV6-5
D gene: -
CDR3 DNA: TGTGCCAGCAGTTACCAAAGACTTACCGAGCAGTACTTC
CDR3 protein: CASSYQRLTEQYF

J gene: TRBJ1-2
clone size: -
CDR3 length: 16
V gene: TRBV9
D gene: TRBD1
CDR3 DNA: TGTGCCAGCAGCGTAGCTCTCGACAGGGTAAACTATGGCTACACCTTC
CDR3 protein: CASSVALDRVNYGYTF

J gene: TRBJ1-1
clone size: once
CDR3 length: 13
V gene: TRBV6-6
D gene: -
CDR3 DNA: TGTGCCAGCAGTGTGACAGAGACCACTGAAGCTTTCTTT
CDR3 protein: CASSVTETTEAFF

J gene: TRBJ2-7
clone size: few
CDR3 length: 12
V gene: TRBV27
D gene: -
CDR3 DNA: TGTGCCAGTAGGCGGGTTGAAGACGAGCAGTACTTC
CDR3 protein: CASRRVEDEQYF

J gene: TRBJ1-5
clone size: -
CDR3 length: 15
V gene: TRBV28
D gene: -
CDR3 DNA: TGTGCCAGCAGTTTAACACAGGGTAGCAATCAGCCCCAGCATTTT
CDR3 protein: CASSLTQGSNQPQHF

J gene: TRBJ2-1
clone size: few
CDR3 length: 13
V gene: TRBV19
D gene: -
CDR3 DNA: TGTGCCAGTAGTATCAGACAGCCCAATGAGCAGTTCTTC
CDR3 protein: CASSIRQPNEQFF

J gene: TRBJ2-7
clone size: once
CDR3 length: 14
V gene: TRBV27
D gene: -
CDR3 DNA: TGTGCCAGCATTCGACCGGGACACCCCTACGAGCAGTACTTC
CDR3 protein: CASIRPGHPYEQYF

J gene: TRBJ2-5
clone size: -
CDR3 length: 15
V gene: TRBV28
D gene: TRBD2
CDR3 DNA: TGTGCCAGCAGTTTATCTGGCGGGAGGACCGAGACCCAGTACTTC
CDR3 protein: CASSLSGGRTETQYF

J gene: TRBJ2-7
clone size: -
CDR3 length: 15
V gene: TRBV6-6
D gene: -
CDR3 DNA: TGTGCCAGCAGCTACTATCCCGCAGGGGCCTACGAGCAGTACTTC
CDR3 protein: CASSYYPAGAYEQYF

J gene: TRBJ2-1
clone size: -
CDR3 length: 11
V gene: TRBV11-2
D gene: -
CDR3 DNA: TGTGCCAGCGCCGAGGTCAATGAGCAGTTCTTC
CDR3 protein: CASAEVNEQFF